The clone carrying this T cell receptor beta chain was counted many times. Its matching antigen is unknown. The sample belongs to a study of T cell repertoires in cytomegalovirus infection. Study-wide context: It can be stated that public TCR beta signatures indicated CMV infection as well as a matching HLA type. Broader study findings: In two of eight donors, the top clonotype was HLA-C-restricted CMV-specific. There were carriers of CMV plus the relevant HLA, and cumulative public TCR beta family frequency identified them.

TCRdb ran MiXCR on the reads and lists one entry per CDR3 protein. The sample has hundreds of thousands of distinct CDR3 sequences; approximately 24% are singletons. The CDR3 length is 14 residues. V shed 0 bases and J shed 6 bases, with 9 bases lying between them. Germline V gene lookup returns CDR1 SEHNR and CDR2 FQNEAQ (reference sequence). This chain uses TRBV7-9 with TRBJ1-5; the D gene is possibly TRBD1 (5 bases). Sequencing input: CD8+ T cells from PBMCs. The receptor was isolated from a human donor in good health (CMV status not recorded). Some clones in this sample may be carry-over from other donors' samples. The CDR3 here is CASSLAQGIQPQHF. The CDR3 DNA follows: TGTGCCAGCAGCTTAGCCCAGGGAATTCAGCCCCAGCATTTT.